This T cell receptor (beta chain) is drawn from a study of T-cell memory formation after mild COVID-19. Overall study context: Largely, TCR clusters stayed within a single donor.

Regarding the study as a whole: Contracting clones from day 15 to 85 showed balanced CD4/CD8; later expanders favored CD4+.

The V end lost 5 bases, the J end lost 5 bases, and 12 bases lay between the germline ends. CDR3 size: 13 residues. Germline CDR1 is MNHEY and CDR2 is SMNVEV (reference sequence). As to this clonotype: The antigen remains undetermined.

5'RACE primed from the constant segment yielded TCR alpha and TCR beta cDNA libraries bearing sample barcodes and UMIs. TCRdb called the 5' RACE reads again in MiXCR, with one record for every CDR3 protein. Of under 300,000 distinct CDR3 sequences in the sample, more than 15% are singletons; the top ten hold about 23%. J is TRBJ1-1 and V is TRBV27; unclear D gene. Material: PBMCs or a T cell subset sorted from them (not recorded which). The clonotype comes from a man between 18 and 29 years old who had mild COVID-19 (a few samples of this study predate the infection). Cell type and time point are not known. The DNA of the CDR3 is TGTGCCAGCAGTACTAAGGGTTGGACTGAAGCTTTCTTT. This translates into CASSTKGWTEAFF.